A single sample is the source of the 26 T cell receptor beta chains below, sequenced in a study of T cell clones after liver transplantation. The method was immunoSEQ multiplex PCR; TCRdb's version includes in-frame clones alone and lacks a portion of them. The table lists approximately 75,000 clones, roughly 80% of them singletons. The sample was CD4+ T cells from blood, taken 12 months after liver transplant. Every receptor here comes from a human patient who received a liver transplant. Some T cells may be the graft donor's.

This rearrangement joins TRBV6-1 to TRBJ2-1; no clear D. CDR1 is MNHNS, CDR2 SASEGT, per germline. The V and J ends lost 3 bases and 3 bases respectively, with 9 bases between them. There are 14 residues in the CDR3. The CDR3 nucleotides are TGTGCCAGCAGTGACATCGGCGGCTACAATGAGCAGTTCTTC. This encodes CASSDIGGYNEQFF.

The chain recombines TRBV10-3 with TRBJ2-3; 7 positions match TRBD1. Germline V lookup: CDR1 ENHRY, CDR2 SYGVKD. Unmatched junction bases numbered 8, after V lost 6 bases and J lost 5 bases. The length of the CDR3 is 14 residues. The CDR3, as DNA: TGTGCCATCAGGCCTGACAGGGATAAAGATACGCAGTATTTT. This gives the protein CAIRPDRDKDTQYF.

This clone was found once. CDR3 loop: CASSLPGLRSYNEQFF. The CDR3 DNA reads as TGTGCCAGTAGTCTGCCCGGACTACGCTCCTACAATGAGCAGTTCTTC. This sequence joins TRBV19 and TRBJ2-1; tentatively, D is TRBD2 (6 bases). The germline gives CDR1 LNHDA, CDR2 SQIVND (reference sequence). Trimming removed 5 bases from V and 0 bases from J, with 14 bases in between. The CDR3 length is 16 residues.

J is TRBJ1-1 and V is TRBV14; D not resolved. This CDR3 contains 13 residues. V was pared by 1 base and J by 7 bases, with 10 bases between. From germline, CDR1 is SGHDN and CDR2 FVKESK. CDR3 nucleotides: TGTGCCAGCAGCCAAGGGAGGGCCTTTGAAGCTTTCTTT. It specifies CASSQGRAFEAFF.

This clone has a handful of counts. V and J are TRBV5-3 and TRBJ2-1, with D hard to call. TRBV5-3 qualifies as an ORF whose function is uncertain. Trimming removed 4 bases at V and 8 bases at J, with 16 bases between. CDR3 size: 14 residues. CDR3 nucleotide sequence: TGTGCCAGAAGCCCTCTTAGGGTGCGCCATGAGCAGTTCTTC. It is translated as CARSPLRVRHEQFF.

V and J are TRBV18 and TRBJ2-1; D unclear. Germline V gives CDR1 KGHSH, CDR2 LQKENI. V lost 3 bases and J 8 bases, leaving 5 bases between the germline ends. CDR3 length equals 11 residues. The CDR3 DNA reads as TGTGCCAGCTCACCTAACGATGAGCAGTTCTTC. Amino acid sequence: CASSPNDEQFF.

This clone was detected once. The chain combines TRBV29-1 with TRBJ2-3; 8 bases agree with TRBD1. CDR1 and CDR2 (germline): SQVTM, ANQGSEA. V lost 6 bases to trimming and J lost 2 bases; unmatched junction nucleotides: 7. CDR3 length: 14 residues. The CDR3 sequence: CSVPRDRYTDTQYF. Written as DNA, the CDR3 is TGCAGCGTGCCCCGGGACAGGTACACAGATACGCAGTATTTT.

The V call is TRBV19, the J call TRBJ1-1; D ambiguous. This CDR3 region has 12 residues. Germline V gives CDR1 LNHDA, CDR2 SQIVND (reference sequence). V was shortened by 5 bases and J by 1 base, with 5 bases between the two germline ends. The CDR3 here is CASSYRNTEAFF. The CDR3, as DNA: TGTGCCAGTAGTTACAGGAACACTGAAGCTTTCTTT.

This clone has a handful of counts. J is TRBJ1-3 and V is TRBV7-2; D gene ambiguous. Trimming pared 1 base from V and 4 bases from J, leaving 23 bases between. The CDR3 runs 19 residues. CDR1 is SGHTA, CDR2 FQGNSA, per germline. Here the CDR3 DNA reads TGTGCCAGCAGCTTAGTAGGTTATGGCCATCAGTTTCTAGGAAACACCATATATTTT. Its protein is CASSLVGYGHQFLGNTIYF.

This chain connects TRBV28 to TRBJ2-6; D is possibly TRBD1 (6 bases). The V end lost 2 bases, the J end lost 0 bases, and 17 bases lay between the germline ends. The CDR3 spans 19 residues. CDR1 and CDR2 (germline): MDHEN, SYDVKM. CDR3 sequence reads: CASSLRPAGVFSGANVLTF. As DNA, the CDR3 is TGTGCCAGCAGTTTAAGGCCTGCAGGGGTCTTCTCTGGGGCCAACGTCCTGACTTTC.

The V and J genes are TRBV4-1 and TRBJ2-1, with 10 positions matching TRBD2. This CDR3 comprises 15 residues. With 1 base clipped from V and 5 bases from J, the junction kept 2 bases outside the gene matches. Germline V gene sequence: CDR1 MGHRA, CDR2 YSYEKL. The CDR3 DNA sequence: TGCGCCAGCAGCCAAGCTAGCGGGAGTCACAATGAGCAGTTCTTC. Encoded protein: CASSQASGSHNEQFF.

The chain uses TRBV10-2 and TRBJ2-6; no firm D call. In germline, CDR1 is WSHSY, CDR2 SAAADI. This CDR3 is 15 amino acids long. V shed 8 bases and J shed 4 bases, with 15 bases lying between them. CDR3 in DNA: TGCGCCAGCTCCCTCCCAAGGTCCGGGGCCAACGTCCTGACTTTC. Residues: CASSLPRSGANVLTF.

The chain combines TRBV2 with TRBJ2-5; D unresolved. From germline, CDR1 is SNHLY and CDR2 FYNNEI. The V gene lost 7 bases and the J gene lost 3 bases, with 12 bases spanning the gap. CDR3 size: 13 residues. CDR3 residues: CASTDVAKETQYF. The CDR3 DNA follows: TGTGCCAGCACGGACGTGGCAAAAGAGACCCAGTACTTC. The full variable domain, completed using reference TRBV2 and TRBJ2-5, is EPEVTQTPSHQVTQMGQEVILRCVPISNHLYFYWYRQILGQKVEFLVSFYNNEISEKSEIFDDQFSVERPDGSNFTLKIRSTKLEDSAMYFCASTDVAKETQYFGPGTRLLVL.

The chain recombines TRBV7-2 with TRBJ2-7, with 8 bases lining up with TRBD2. The CDR3 consists of 14 residues. J lost 7 bases, V lost 5 bases, and 10 bases had no gene match. Germline loops: CDR1 SGHTA, CDR2 FQGNSA. The CDR3 coding sequence is TGTGCCAGCAGCCCAACCGGGGGGGGGCAAGAGCAGTACTTC. It encodes CASSPTGGGQEQYF.

This clone has only one observation. The gene calls are TRBV27 and TRBJ2-4; maybe TRBD2 (5 bases). The germline gives CDR1 MNHEY, CDR2 SMNVEV (reference sequence). Trimming shortened V by 6 bases and J by 1 base, and 13 bases separated the two germline ends. This CDR3 spans 15 amino acids. CDR3 in amino acids: CASRATRRAKNIQYF. CDR3 in DNA: TGTGCCAGCAGGGCTACCCGGAGGGCCAAAAACATTCAGTACTTC.

The gene calls are TRBV28 and TRBJ2-3, with 7 bases that match TRBD2. CDR1 is MDHEN, CDR2 SYDVKM, per germline. The CDR3 runs to 14 residues. The ends lost 6 bases at V and 5 bases at J; junction bases unmatched: 8. The CDR3 here is CASRPIWEGDTQYF. CDR3 nucleotide sequence: TGTGCCAGCAGACCCATCTGGGAGGGAGATACGCAGTATTTT.

The chain combines TRBV4-1 with TRBJ2-7; 11 bases match TRBD2. The CDR3 covers 15 residues. CDR1 and CDR2 (germline): MGHRA, YSYEKL. Unmatched junction bases numbered 9, after V lost 5 bases and J lost 6 bases. The CDR3 loop is CASSARTSGSIEQYF. The CDR3 DNA reads as TGCGCCAGCAGCGCACGGACTAGCGGGTCAATCGAGCAGTACTTC.

The chain employs TRBV6-5 and TRBJ2-5; a possible D gene is TRBD2 (5 bases). The CDR3 consists of 15 residues. Trimming removed 5 bases at V and 1 base at J, with 14 bases between. The germline V gene has CDR1 MNHEY and CDR2 SVGAGI. Here the CDR3 DNA reads TGTGCCAGCAGTACCCCGAGCGGTCGCCAAGAGACCCAGTACTTC. Translation gives CASSTPSGRQETQYF.

The CDR3: CASRREAGQGATGYTF. In DNA form, the CDR3 reads TGTGCCAGCCGAAGGGAGGCGGGACAGGGGGCAACTGGCTACACCTTC. The chain is built from TRBV2 and TRBJ1-2; 12 bases match TRBD1. The germline V gene has CDR1 SNHLY and CDR2 FYNNEI. J was trimmed by 7 bases and V by 8 bases; bases with no gene match: 14. The CDR3 is 16 amino acids.

This chain connects TRBV2 to TRBJ1-3, with D uncertain. The CDR3 loop spans 13 amino acids. The V end was cut by 6 bases, the J end by 3 bases, with 9 bases between. Germline CDR1 is SNHLY and CDR2 is FYNNEI. CDR3 DNA: TGTGCCAGCAGCGAAAATCTTGGAAACACCATATATTTT. This gives the protein CASSENLGNTIYF.

In this sample, this clone turned up a few times. The chain employs TRBV5-1 and TRBJ1-4; D remains ambiguous. This CDR3 is built from 14 residues. Germline V gives CDR1 SGHRS, CDR2 YFSETQ. The germline V and J ends were trimmed by 3 bases and 6 bases, with 12 bases remaining between them. This chain's CDR3 is CASSWTARDEKLFF. CDR3 sequence (DNA): TGCGCCAGCAGCTGGACGGCGAGGGATGAAAAACTGTTTTTT.

This sequence joins TRBV7-8 and TRBJ1-1; the match to TRBD1 covers 9 bases. After removal of 1 base from V and 11 bases from J, the junction contained 5 bases not matched to a gene. Germline V CDR1 and CDR2: SGHVS, FQNEAQ. The CDR3 extends over 13 amino acids. CDR3: CASSLDRDREAFF. CDR3 DNA sequence: TGTGCCAGCAGCTTAGACCGGGACAGGGAGGCTTTCTTT.

This rearrangement joins TRBV9 to TRBJ1-2, with a tentative D call TRBD1 (5 bases). V was cut by 2 bases and J by 7 bases, with 9 bases left in between. Germline CDR1 is SGDLS and CDR2 is YYNGEE. This CDR3 region has 12 residues. As DNA, the CDR3 is TGTGCCAGCAGCGTCAGGGAAGGTGGCTACACCTTC. Its protein product is CASSVREGGYTF.

The chain recombines TRBV19 with TRBJ1-3, with 7 bases aligning to TRBD1. V gave up 6 bases and J gave up 1 base; unmatched junction bases: 3. CDR1 LNHDA and CDR2 SQIVND come from the germline V gene (reference sequence). This CDR3 spans 14 amino acids. CDR3 coding DNA: TGTGCCAGTAGCACAGGGGCTTCTGGAAACACCATATATTTT. This codes for CASSTGASGNTIYF.

The chain is built from TRBV11-1 and TRBJ2-1; 10 nucleotides align to TRBD2. The CDR3 has 15 residues. V shed 5 bases and J 8 bases; nucleotides not matched to a gene: 9. The germline gives CDR1 SGHAT, CDR2 FQDESV (reference sequence). The CDR3 spells CASSPRLAGVYEQFF. The DNA of the CDR3 is TGTGCCAGCAGCCCTCGGCTAGCGGGAGTGTATGAGCAGTTCTTC.

J is TRBJ1-1 and V is TRBV15; no clear D. The germline gives CDR1 LNHNV, CDR2 YYDKDF (reference sequence). The CDR3 totals 14 residues. V dropped 10 bases and J dropped 2 bases, with 17 bases sitting between them. CDR3 sequence reads: CAIGKKVRNTEAFF. CDR3 nucleotides: TGTGCCATCGGGAAAAAGGTTCGAAACACTGAAGCTTTCTTT.